The 25 T cell receptor beta chains presented below share a single source sample, sequenced in a study of PD-1 blockade in classical Hodgkin lymphoma. Indicated time point: cycle 4 day 1 (C4D1), after 5 to 7 weeks of nivolumab. Each of the patients experienced relapse following autologous stem cell transplantation, and their brentuximab vedotin exposure differed. The method was immunoSEQ multiplex PCR; TCRdb's version includes in-frame clones alone and lacks a portion of them. The data contain around 100,000 clones, about nine tenths of them singletons. Specimen: peripheral blood mononuclear cells (PBMCs), collected before the fourth cycle of nivolumab. The receptors originated from a human donor with classical Hodgkin lymphoma.

This clone was detected only once. V and J are TRBV5-1 and TRBJ1-1; 8 bases are a match to TRBD1. V lost 4 bases and J lost 1; bases outside the gene matches: 3. The CDR3 length is 14 residues. Looked up from germline, CDR1 is SGHRS and CDR2 is YFSETQ. CDR3 amino acids: CASSPDRGNTEAFF. CDR3 DNA sequence: TGCGCCAGCAGCCCTGACAGGGGGAACACTGAAGCTTTCTTT. The full variable domain, completed using reference TRBV5-1 and TRBJ1-1, is KAGVTQTPRYLIKTRGQQVTLSCSPISGHRSVSWYQQTPGQGLQFLFEYFSETQRNKGNFPGRFSGRQFSNSRSEMNVSTLELGDSALYLCASSPDRGNTEAFFGQGTRLTVV.

This sequence joins TRBV19 and TRBJ2-2; 13 bases map to TRBD2. The CDR3 spans 14 residues. J lost 7 bases, V lost 9 bases, and 5 bases had no gene match. From germline, CDR1 is LNHDA and CDR2 SQIVND (reference sequence). For the CDR3, the DNA is TGTGCCAGCGGGACTAGCGGGGTTATCGGGGAGCTGTTTTTT. Its protein product is CASGTSGVIGELFF.

In DNA, the CDR3 is TGTGCCAGCAGTTTTGGGCTAGCTGGGGGCGTGTATACGCAGTATTTT. Translated: CASSFGLAGGVYTQYF. The rearrangement joins TRBV28 to TRBJ2-3; D possibly corresponds to TRBD1 (6 bases). The CDR3 consists of 16 residues. The germline CDR1 and CDR2 sequences are MDHEN and SYDVKM. V was pared by 3 bases and J by 7 bases, with 20 bases between. Using reference TRBV28 and TRBJ2-3 for the parts outside the CDR3, the full variable domain is DVKVTQSSRYLVKRTGEKVFLECVQDMDHENMFWYRQDPGLGLRLIYFSYDVKMKEKGDIPEGYSVSREKKERFSLILESASTNQTSMYLCASSFGLAGGVYTQYFGPGTRLTVL.

The CDR3 DNA reads TGTGCCAGCAGTTCGGGACAGACCTACGAGCAGTACTTC. Its translation: CASSSGQTYEQYF. The chain links TRBV27 to TRBJ2-7; 7 nucleotides align to TRBD1. The CDR3 is made up of 13 amino acids. Trimming cost V 4 bases and J 2 bases; bases outside gene matches: 2. Per germline, CDR1 MNHEY and CDR2 SMNVEV (reference sequence).

The chain links TRBV4-3 to TRBJ2-3; TRBD2 matches 9 bases. Germline CDR1 is LGHNA and CDR2 is YSLEER. CDR3 length equals 16 residues. The V segment lost 1 base and the J segment 4 bases; nucleotides outside the gene matches: 6. The CDR3 loop is CASSQAAGGAADTQYF. The DNA of the CDR3 is TGCGCCAGCAGCCAAGCAGCGGGGGGCGCTGCAGATACGCAGTATTTT.

This chain uses TRBV19 with TRBJ1-1; D is unresolved. The CDR3 consists of 16 residues. Trimming removed 4 bases from V and 6 bases from J, with 21 bases in between. CDR1 is LNHDA and CDR2 is SQIVND in the germline V gene (reference sequence). The CDR3 DNA reads TGTGCCAGTAGTACGGACCGGGCATCTGTAGGAGCTGAAGCTTTCTTT. This codes for CASSTDRASVGAEAFF.

This clone is a singleton in its sample. This sequence joins TRBV9 and TRBJ2-1; 13 nucleotides agree with TRBD2. The junction had 5 bases not matched to a gene; V was cut back by 2 bases and J by 9 bases. CDR1 is SGDLS, CDR2 YYNGEE, per germline. The CDR3 is 15 amino acids. The CDR3 nucleotides read TGTGCCAGCAGCGTCCGGACTAGCGGGGGTGTTGAGCAGTTCTTC. As protein: CASSVRTSGGVEQFF.

This clone was counted a few times. The DNA is left out, because the CDR3 cannot be placed on it with certainty; the CDR3 is given as TCRdb lists it. The chain links TRBV27 to TRBJ2-2; no DNA check was done on the table's D call, TRBD2. The CDR3 spans 19 residues, counting both ends. The germline V gene has CDR1 MNHEY and CDR2 SMNVEV (reference sequence). The CDR3 here is CASSLLAGVGPGPAGELFF.

The chain recombines TRBV4-3 with TRBJ1-3; no clear D. Germline V CDR1 and CDR2: LGHNA, YSLEER. Trimming shortened V by 1 base and J by 0 bases, and 7 bases separated the two germline ends. The CDR3 consists of 15 residues. CDR3 residues: CASSQGVGSGNTIYF. CDR3 nucleotides: TGCGCCAGCAGCCAAGGTGTCGGCTCTGGAAACACCATATATTTT.

The rearrangement uses TRBV29-1 and TRBJ2-1; TRBD1 is a possible D gene (5 bases). Per the germline V gene, CDR1 is SQVTM and CDR2 is ANQGSEA. Deletions cut 1 base from V and 5 bases from J, with 12 bases between. This CDR3 comprises 14 residues. The CDR3 protein is CSVEVQGWDNEQFF. In DNA, the CDR3 is TGCAGCGTTGAAGTCCAGGGATGGGACAATGAGCAGTTCTTC.

V usage is TRBV6-5 and J usage is TRBJ1-1; D is possibly TRBD1 (5 bases). Between the trimmed V and J ends, which lost 8 bases and 5 bases, there was a span of 12 bases. The length of the CDR3 is 12 residues. CDR1 and CDR2 from the germline V gene are MNHEY and SVGAGI. The CDR3 nucleotides are TGTGCCAGCGGCCGGGGGTGGACTGAAGCTTTCTTT. It translates to CASGRGWTEAFF.

A word on this clone: Other nucleotide sequences in the sample specify the same CDR3. This chain connects TRBV30 to TRBJ1-5; D gene ambiguous. The CDR3 spans 13 residues. With 1 base removed from V and 0 bases from J, the gap between germline ends came to 4 bases. Germline V gene sequence: CDR1 GTSNPN, CDR2 SVGIG (reference sequence). For the CDR3, the DNA is TGTGCCTGGAGTGGAGATAGCAATCAGCCCCAGCATTTT. Protein sequence: CAWSGDSNQPQHF.

J is TRBJ2-1 and V is TRBV6-4; tentative D call: TRBD1 (6 bases). V was trimmed by 7 bases and J by 0 bases, leaving 25 bases between them. This CDR3 region has 19 residues. Per germline, CDR1 MRHNA and CDR2 SNTAGT. The DNA for the CDR3 is TGTGCCAGCATGATCCCCCTACTGAGGGGGATCAGCTCCTACAATGAGCAGTTCTTC. It yields the protein CASMIPLLRGISSYNEQFF.

This rearrangement joins TRBV15 to TRBJ2-7; D not resolved. The CDR3 extends over 15 amino acids. Germline CDR1 LNHNV, CDR2 YYDKDF (reference sequence). V lost 0 bases, J lost 0 bases, and 9 bases lay in between. CDR3 residues: CATSRDSLSSYEQYF. The CDR3 region has the DNA TGTGCCACCAGCAGAGATAGTCTTAGCTCCTACGAGCAGTACTTC.

This chain connects TRBV5-1 to TRBJ1-2; 10 bases fit TRBD1. Looked up from germline, CDR1 is SGHRS and CDR2 is YFSETQ. This CDR3 contains 15 residues. Trimming at V came to 5 bases and at J to 3 bases, leaving 7 bases not matched to a gene. DNA of the CDR3: TGCGCCAGCAGAACCGGGACAGGGGATTACTATGGCTACACCTTC. As protein: CASRTGTGDYYGYTF.

V is TRBV6-5 and J is TRBJ2-1; 8 bases are shared with TRBD2. CDR3 length equals 14 residues. Trimming removed 7 bases from V and 1 base from J; junction bases left unmatched: 3. Germline CDR1 reads MNHEY; CDR2 reads SVGAGI. The CDR3 DNA is TGTGCCAGCATGTCGGGGGGGTCCTACAATGAGCAGTTCTTC. It is translated as CASMSGGSYNEQFF.

The rearrangement links TRBV5-6 to TRBJ2-7; D uncertain. This CDR3 contains 15 residues. Germline loops: CDR1 SGHDT, CDR2 YYEEEE. V lost 4 bases to trimming and J lost 2 bases, with 16 bases between them. The CDR3 region is CASSATPLGTYEQYF. In DNA, the CDR3 is TGTGCCAGCAGCGCGACGCCTTTGGGGACCTACGAGCAGTACTTC.

The chain is built from TRBV21-1 and TRBJ1-2. TRBV21-1 is a recognized pseudogene. The CDR3 is 14 residues long. CDR3 coding DNA: TGTGCCAGCAGCAAGGGGGGGGGCACCTATGGCTACACCTTC. It translates to CASSKGGGTYGYTF.

The gene calls are TRBV9 and TRBJ2-3; 9 bases align to TRBD2. V gave up 0 bases and J gave up 4 bases; unmatched junction bases: 6. The CDR3 contains 16 residues. CDR1 SGDLS and CDR2 YYNGEE come from the germline V gene. In nucleotides, the CDR3 is TGTGCCAGCAGCGTAGTGAGCGGGGGGCCGGCAGATACGCAGTATTTT. As protein: CASSVVSGGPADTQYF.

The chain links TRBV6-6 to TRBJ1-6; perhaps TRBD1 as D (5 bases). CDR3 length: 16 amino acids. The V end was cut by 2 bases, the J end by 8 bases, with 16 bases between. From germline, CDR1 is MNHNY and CDR2 SVGAGI (reference sequence). The CDR3 loop is CASSYPPPGNDSPLHF. CDR3 DNA sequence: TGTGCCAGCAGTTACCCCCCCCCAGGGAACGATTCACCCCTCCACTTT.

The rearrangement links TRBV9 to TRBJ1-2; 7 nucleotides align to TRBD1. V dropped 1 base and J dropped 7; count of bases not matched to a gene: 7. The germline gives CDR1 SGDLS, CDR2 YYNGEE. This CDR3 is built from 14 residues. CDR3 coding DNA: TGTGCCAGCAGCGTACGAGGAGGGGGCGGTGGCTACACCTTC. As protein: CASSVRGGGGGYTF.

The rearrangement joins TRBV27 to TRBJ2-7; D is undetermined. Germline assignment: CDR1 MNHEY and CDR2 SMNVEV (reference sequence). The CDR3 consists of 15 residues. Trimming stripped 7 bases from V and 2 bases from J, with 18 bases between. CDR3 DNA: TGTGCCAGCAAACCGTCGGGTCGCGGAACCTACGAGCAGTACTTC. Its protein is CASKPSGRGTYEQYF.

The chain combines TRBV4-1 with TRBJ2-7; D is undetermined. Germline V gene lookup returns CDR1 MGHRA and CDR2 YSYEKL. Trimming removed 0 bases from V and 9 bases from J, with 6 bases in between. The CDR3 has 11 residues. The CDR3 nucleotides read TGCGCCAGCAGCCAAGATGTGGTGCAGTACTTC. As protein: CASSQDVVQYF.

The CDR3 reads CASSLVGTGRQTQYF. The CDR3 nucleotides are TGTGCCAGCAGCTTAGTTGGGACAGGTAGACAGACCCAGTACTTC. The chain has TRBV7-9 and TRBJ2-5; 8 bases fit TRBD1. The ends lost 1 base at V and 6 bases at J; junction bases unmatched: 7. This CDR3 comprises 15 residues. The germline gives CDR1 SEHNR, CDR2 FQNEAQ (reference sequence).

The chain uses TRBV6-5 and TRBJ2-2; D ambiguous. Trimming took 6 bases from V and 7 from J, leaving 3 bases between them. The CDR3 consists of 10 residues. Germline V gene data show CDR1 as MNHEY and CDR2 as SVGAGI. In DNA form, the CDR3 reads TGTGCCAGCAGAGACGGGGAGCTGTTTTTT. Amino acid sequence: CASRDGELFF.